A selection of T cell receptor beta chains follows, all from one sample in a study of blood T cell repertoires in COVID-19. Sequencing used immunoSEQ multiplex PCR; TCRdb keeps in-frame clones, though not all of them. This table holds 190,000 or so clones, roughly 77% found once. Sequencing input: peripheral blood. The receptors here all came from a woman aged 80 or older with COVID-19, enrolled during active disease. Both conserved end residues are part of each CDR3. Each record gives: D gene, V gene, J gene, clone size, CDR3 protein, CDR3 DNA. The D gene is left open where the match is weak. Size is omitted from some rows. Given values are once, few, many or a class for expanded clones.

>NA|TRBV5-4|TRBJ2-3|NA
CASSLRGADTQYF
TGTGCCAGCAGCTTGCGGGGGGCTGATACGCAGTATTTT
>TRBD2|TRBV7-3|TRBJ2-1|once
CASSLLAGGPSYNEQFF
TGTGCCAGCAGCCTACTAGCGGGGGGGCCCTCCTACAATGAGCAGTTCTTC
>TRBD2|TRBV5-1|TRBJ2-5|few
CASSPSGRAEQETQYF
TGCGCCAGCAGCCCGAGCGGGAGGGCCGAACAAGAGACCCAGTACTTC
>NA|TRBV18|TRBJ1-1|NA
CASSPAGWTEAFF
TGTGCCAGCTCACCAGCAGGGTGGACTGAAGCTTTCTTT
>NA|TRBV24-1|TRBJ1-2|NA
CATSDSSRAGYTF
TGTGCCACCAGTGATTCTAGCCGGGCTGGCTACACCTTC
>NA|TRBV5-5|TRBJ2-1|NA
CASSFGRPYNEQFF
TGTGCCAGCAGCTTCGGGAGACCTTACAATGAGCAGTTCTTC
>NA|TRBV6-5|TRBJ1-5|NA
CASSRGVINQPQHF
TGTGCCAGCAGTAGGGGCGTGATCAATCAGCCCCAGCATTTT
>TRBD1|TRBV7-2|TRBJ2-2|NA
CASSSRTGTGELFF
TGTGCCAGCAGCTCCCGGACAGGCACCGGGGAGCTGTTTTTT
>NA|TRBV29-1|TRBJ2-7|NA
CSVRTHSYEQYF
TGCAGCGTTCGGACACACTCCTACGAGCAGTACTTC
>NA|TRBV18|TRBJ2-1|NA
CASSPSYNEQFF
TGTGCCAGCTCACCTTCGTACAATGAGCAGTTCTTC
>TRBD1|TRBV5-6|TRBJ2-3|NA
CASSFGQGVGDTQYF
TGTGCCAGCAGCTTTGGACAGGGGGTGGGAGATACGCAGTATTTT
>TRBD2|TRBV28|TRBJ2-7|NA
CASSPLSGSTSREQYF
TGTGCCAGCAGTCCCCTTAGCGGGAGTACTTCTAGGGAGCAGTACTTC
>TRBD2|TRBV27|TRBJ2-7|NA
CASSFLTPTSGIFEQYF
TGTGCCAGCAGCTTCCTCACCCCGACTAGCGGGATTTTCGAGCAGTACTTC
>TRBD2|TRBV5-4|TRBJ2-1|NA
CASSGSSGTYNEQFF
TGTGCCAGCAGCGGGTCTAGCGGGACCTACAATGAGCAGTTCTTC
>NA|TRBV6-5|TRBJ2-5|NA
CASSYTGWGQETQYF
TGTGCCAGCAGTTACACAGGGTGGGGCCAAGAGACCCAGTACTTC
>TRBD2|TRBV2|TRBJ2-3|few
CASSPGLAGGQDTQYF
TGTGCCAGCAGTCCGGGACTAGCGGGGGGGCAAGATACGCAGTATTTT
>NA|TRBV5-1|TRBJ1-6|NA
CASSFQGRDSPLHF
TGCGCCAGCAGCTTTCAGGGGAGGGATTCACCCCTCCACTTT
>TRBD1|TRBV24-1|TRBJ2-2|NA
CATSEAGTGRTGELFF
TGTGCCACCAGTGAGGCCGGGACAGGGCGGACCGGGGAGCTGTTTTTT
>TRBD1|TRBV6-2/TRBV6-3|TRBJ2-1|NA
CASSYRGQPYNEQFF
TGTGCCAGCAGTTACCGGGGACAGCCCTACAATGAGCAGTTCTTC
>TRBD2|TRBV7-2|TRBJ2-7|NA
CASSLEYAGGHEQYF
TGTGCCAGCAGCTTAGAATACGCGGGAGGCCACGAGCAGTACTTC
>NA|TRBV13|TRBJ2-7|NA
CASSFRLNYEQYF
TGTGCCAGCAGCTTTCGACTGAACTACGAGCAGTACTTC
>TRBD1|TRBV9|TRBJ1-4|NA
CASSVQEFGTGIEKLFF
TGTGCCAGCAGCGTTCAAGAATTTGGGACAGGCATTGAAAAACTGTTTTTT
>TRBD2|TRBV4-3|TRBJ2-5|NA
CASSQDLAEETQYF
TGCGCCAGCAGCCAGGATCTAGCGGAAGAGACCCAGTACTTC
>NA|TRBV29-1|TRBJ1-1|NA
CSVGFSGTEAFF
TGCAGCGTTGGATTTTCGGGGACTGAAGCTTTCTTT
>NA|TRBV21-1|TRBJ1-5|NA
CANSTGIMGADQPQHF
TGTGCCAACTCGACAGGGATTATGGGCGCCGATCAGCCCCAGCATTTT
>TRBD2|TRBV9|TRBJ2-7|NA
CASRASGSLYEQYF
TGTGCCAGCAGAGCTAGCGGGAGCCTGTACGAGCAGTACTTC
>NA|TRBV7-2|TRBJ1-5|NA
CASSLVGVSGQPQHF
TGTGCCAGCAGCTTAGTAGGGGTTTCCGGACAGCCCCAGCATTTT
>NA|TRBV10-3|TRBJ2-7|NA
CAISEGESGTYEQYF
TGTGCCATCAGTGAGGGGGAATCAGGGACCTACGAGCAGTACTTC
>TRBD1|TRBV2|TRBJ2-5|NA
CASSTLGQGAGETQYF
TGTGCCAGCAGTACCCTAGGACAGGGGGCCGGAGAGACCCAGTACTTC
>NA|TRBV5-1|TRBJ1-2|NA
CASSLVSGTYGYTF
TGCGCCAGCAGCTTGGTTTCAGGTACCTATGGCTACACCTTC
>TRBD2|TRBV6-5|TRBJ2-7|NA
CASSYSPAGGGEQYF
TGTGCCAGCAGTTACTCCCCAGCGGGAGGGGGAGAGCAGTACTTC
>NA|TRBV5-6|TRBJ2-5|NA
CASSLVNSLQETQYF
TGTGCCAGCAGCTTGGTGAACAGTCTCCAAGAGACCCAGTACTTC
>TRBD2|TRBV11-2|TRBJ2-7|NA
CASSLDQVLAGEQYF
TGTGCCAGCAGCTTAGATCAGGTCCTAGCGGGGGAGCAGTACTTC
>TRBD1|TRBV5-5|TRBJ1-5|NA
CASSSFPGQGSQPQHF
TGTGCCAGCAGCTCCTTTCCGGGACAGGGATCGCAGCCCCAGCATTTT
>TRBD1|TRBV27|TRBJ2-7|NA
CASGQGVMYEQYF
TGTGCCAGTGGGCAGGGGGTTATGTACGAGCAGTACTTC
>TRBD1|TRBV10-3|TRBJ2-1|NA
CAISERTGYNEQFF
TGTGCCATCAGTGAAAGGACAGGGTACAATGAGCAGTTCTTC
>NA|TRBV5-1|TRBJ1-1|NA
CASRSGGPVWANTEAFF
TGCGCCAGCAGGTCGGGGGGCCCGGTCTGGGCGAACACTGAAGCTTTCTTT
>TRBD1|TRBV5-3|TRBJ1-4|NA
CARSLEAGGRKLFF
TGTGCCAGAAGCTTGGAGGCAGGGGGCCGAAAACTGTTTTTT
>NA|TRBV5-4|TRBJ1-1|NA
CASSLVGIVTEAFF
TGTGCCAGCAGCTTGGTCGGTATCGTCACTGAAGCTTTCTTT
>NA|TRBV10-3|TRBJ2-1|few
CAISESRNEQFF
TGTGCCATCAGTGAATCCCGCAATGAGCAGTTCTTC
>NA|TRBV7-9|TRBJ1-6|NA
CASSLGAAYNSPLHF
TGTGCCAGCAGCTTAGGGGCAGCCTATAATTCACCCCTCCACTTT
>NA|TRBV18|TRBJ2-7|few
CASSPGTTEQYF
TGTGCCAGCTCACCAGGAACTACCGAGCAGTACTTC
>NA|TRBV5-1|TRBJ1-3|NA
CASSNRDSGNTIYF
TGCGCCAGCAGCAACCGGGACTCTGGAAACACCATATATTTT
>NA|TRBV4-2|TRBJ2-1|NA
CASSQVRGLANNEQFF
TGTGCCAGCAGCCAAGTAAGGGGGCTAGCGAACAATGAGCAGTTCTTC
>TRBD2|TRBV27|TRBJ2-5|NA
CASSSRRTSGSRGRETQYF
TGTGCCAGCAGTTCTCGTAGGACTAGCGGGAGTAGGGGTAGAGAGACCCAGTACTTC